A selection of T cell receptor beta chains follows, all from one sample in a study of STAT5B mutations in CD4+ large granular lymphocyte leukemia. Using immunoSEQ multiplex PCR, the repertoire was profiled, and TCRdb retains in-frame clones only, with some absent. The data show 45,000 or so clones, with 86% seen just once and around 3% held by the top ten. What was sequenced was CD4+ T cells from blood buffy coats. The receptor source for this set is a human donor in good health. The CDR3 runs from the conserved cysteine through the conserved F or W. Fields, in order: D gene, clone size, J gene, V gene, CDR3 protein, CDR3 DNA. The D gene is left open where the match is weak. Only some rows state a clone size, as once, few, many or a class for expanded clones.

d_call: NA
clone_size: NA
j_call: TRBJ2-7
v_call: TRBV30
cdr3_aa: CAWSVGYEQYF
cdr3_nt: TGTGCCTGGAGTGTGGGATACGAGCAGTACTTC

d_call: TRBD1
clone_size: NA
j_call: TRBJ1-4
v_call: TRBV6-5
cdr3_aa: CASSYGTGLNEKLFF
cdr3_nt: TGTGCCAGCAGTTATGGGACAGGCCTTAATGAAAAACTGTTTTTT

d_call: NA
clone_size: NA
j_call: TRBJ2-3
v_call: TRBV9
cdr3_aa: CASSVGGSTDTQYF
cdr3_nt: TGTGCCAGCAGCGTAGGCGGGAGCACAGATACGCAGTATTTT

d_call: NA
clone_size: NA
j_call: TRBJ2-7
v_call: TRBV21-1
cdr3_aa: CASSPIGGQGAYEQYF
cdr3_nt: TGTGCCAGCAGTCCTATAGGGGGACAGGGGGCCTACGAGCAGTACTTC

d_call: NA
clone_size: NA
j_call: TRBJ1-5
v_call: TRBV6-6
cdr3_aa: CASSSMGRSPDQPQHF
cdr3_nt: TGTGCCAGCAGCAGTATGGGACGGAGTCCTGATCAGCCCCAGCATTTT

d_call: NA
clone_size: NA
j_call: TRBJ2-5
v_call: TRBV7-9
cdr3_aa: CASSRWGEETQYF
cdr3_nt: TGTGCCAGCTCTAGGTGGGGGGAGGAGACCCAGTACTTC

d_call: TRBD1
clone_size: NA
j_call: TRBJ1-5
v_call: TRBV6-1
cdr3_aa: CASSETGDQPQHF
cdr3_nt: TGTGCCAGCAGTGAAACAGGGGATCAGCCCCAGCATTTT

d_call: NA
clone_size: NA
j_call: TRBJ1-4
v_call: TRBV30
cdr3_aa: CAWNRREKLFF
cdr3_nt: TGTGCCTGGAATCGGAGGGAAAAACTGTTTTTT

d_call: TRBD1
clone_size: NA
j_call: TRBJ1-4
v_call: TRBV27
cdr3_aa: CASSPVPGQGGKLFF
cdr3_nt: TGTGCCAGCAGTCCTGTCCCGGGACAGGGAGGAAAACTGTTTTTT

d_call: NA
clone_size: NA
j_call: TRBJ1-2
v_call: TRBV2
cdr3_aa: CASSVGGYNYGYTF
cdr3_nt: TGTGCCAGCAGTGTAGGAGGGTATAACTATGGCTACACCTTC

d_call: TRBD2
clone_size: NA
j_call: TRBJ2-1
v_call: TRBV10-1
cdr3_aa: CASSGPGLQRGTGEQFF
cdr3_nt: TGCGCCAGCAGTGGGCCAGGACTCCAGCGGGGAACGGGTGAGCAGTTCTTC

d_call: NA
clone_size: NA
j_call: TRBJ2-2
v_call: TRBV27
cdr3_aa: CASSLSFRPPTGELFF
cdr3_nt: TGTGCCAGCAGTTTATCTTTCAGGCCACCCACCGGGGAGCTGTTTTTT

d_call: NA
clone_size: NA
j_call: TRBJ1-2
v_call: TRBV23-1
cdr3_aa: CASSQRAYGYTF
cdr3_nt: TGCGCCAGCAGTCAAAGGGCCTATGGCTACACCTTC

d_call: TRBD2
clone_size: NA
j_call: TRBJ2-1
v_call: TRBV7-2
cdr3_aa: CASSFGREYEQFF
cdr3_nt: TGTGCCAGCAGCTTCGGGCGGGAGTATGAGCAGTTCTTC

d_call: NA
clone_size: NA
j_call: TRBJ2-2
v_call: TRBV5-6
cdr3_aa: CASSLRLVVGELFF
cdr3_nt: TGTGCCAGCAGCTTGCGGTTAGTGGTCGGGGAGCTGTTTTTT

d_call: NA
clone_size: NA
j_call: TRBJ2-7
v_call: TRBV5-1
cdr3_aa: CASSLRDLSSYEQYF
cdr3_nt: TGCGCCAGCAGCCTCCGGGACCTAAGCTCCTACGAGCAGTACTTC

d_call: NA
clone_size: NA
j_call: TRBJ1-5
v_call: TRBV18
cdr3_aa: CASSLGGGDFQPQHF
cdr3_nt: TGTGCCAGCTCACTCGGAGGGGGAGACTTCCAGCCCCAGCATTTT

d_call: TRBD2
clone_size: NA
j_call: TRBJ2-7
v_call: TRBV5-1
cdr3_aa: CASSLERGGEQYF
cdr3_nt: TGCGCCAGCAGCTTGGAACGGGGAGGGGAGCAGTACTTC

d_call: TRBD2
clone_size: NA
j_call: TRBJ2-3
v_call: TRBV7-9
cdr3_aa: CASSRTSGGDTQYF
cdr3_nt: TGTGCCAGCAGCAGGACTAGCGGAGGAGATACGCAGTATTTT

d_call: TRBD1
clone_size: once
j_call: TRBJ2-2
v_call: TRBV2
cdr3_aa: CATSGQGVGTGELFF
cdr3_nt: TGTGCCACCTCGGGACAGGGGGTAGGCACCGGGGAGCTGTTTTTT

d_call: TRBD2
clone_size: few
j_call: TRBJ2-3
v_call: TRBV10-2
cdr3_aa: CASSPRLLAGTDTQYF
cdr3_nt: TGCGCCAGCAGCCCACGTTTGCTAGCGGGCACAGATACGCAGTATTTT